This T cell receptor beta chain was recorded in a study of T cells in Graves' hyperthyroidism and ophthalmopathy. RNA transcripts yielded amplified TCR beta CDR3 regions. RT-PCR in the first round (using the HTBI primer set) targeted the TCR CDR3. TCRdb analysed the multiplex PCR reads with MiXCR anew, one entry per CDR3 protein. The sample lists about 350,000 distinct CDR3 sequences, around a sixth occurring once. Fresh peripheral blood, around 9.2 ml of it, supplied the PBMCs. The CDR3 has 14 residues. Germline values: CDR1 MNHEY, CDR2 SMNVEV (reference sequence). V was pared by 2 bases and J by 8 bases, with 15 bases between. Study-wide findings and caveats: In the analysis, a 13 V-J model separated ophthalmopathy from stable hyperthyroidism. Most thyroid clonotypes expanded above 0.001 were also detected in blood.

This clonotype was seen many times. Its cognate antigen is unknown. This receptor was obtained from a woman between 40 and 50 years old with Graves' ophthalmopathy. The sample taken for sequencing was blood. This sequence joins TRBV27 and TRBJ1-1, with unresolved D. CDR3 sequence (DNA): TGTGCCAGCAGTTTAGGAGGGTCCCGAACCGAAGCTTTCTTT. As protein: CASSLGGSRTEAFF.